This TCR beta chain was sequenced in a study of T cell repertoires in ileal Crohn's disease. At the level of the study: Operated complications were stricturing disease (approximately 60%) and penetrating disease (around 39%).

This clone was seen a few times. Its antigen is unknown. The study, taken as a whole, reports: Clonality above 26.8% at surgery always came with endoscopic recurrence.

Here immunoSEQ multiplex PCR was the method, and the copy in TCRdb shows in-frame clones only, minus some. In the table there are 730 or so clones, around 96% of which are singletons. Germline V lookup: CDR1 KGHSH, CDR2 LQKENI. This CDR3 contains 16 residues. V was trimmed by 3 bases and J by 0 bases, leaving 12 bases between them. The time point was: neoterminal ileum biopsy at postoperative endoscopy, about 6 months after surgery. Sequenced: ileal tissue. The TCR comes from an adult with Crohn's disease. V gene TRBV18 combines with J gene TRBJ1-5; D not certain. This chain's CDR3 is CASSPDPYYSNQPQHF. The CDR3 region has the DNA TGTGCCAGCTCACCGGACCCATATTATAGCAATCAGCCCCAGCATTTT.